This T cell receptor beta chain comes out of a study of T cell changes during pregnancy in multiple sclerosis. The method was immunoSEQ multiplex PCR; TCRdb's version includes in-frame clones alone and lacks a portion of them. The sample shows about 100,000 clones, 80% to 95% of them seen only once. Trimming stripped 2 bases from V and 4 bases from J, with 12 bases between. The CDR3 has 14 amino acids. Per germline, CDR1 KGHSH and CDR2 LQKENI. This chain uses TRBV18 with TRBJ2-7; D is undetermined. The sample consisted of peripheral blood, taken after pregnancy. This sequence originates from a female donor with multiple sclerosis, enrolled in a pregnancy study. CDR3 sequence reads: CASSPRQDRYEQYF. The CDR3 bases are TGTGCCAGCTCACCAAGGCAGGATAGGTACGAGCAGTACTTC.